This T cell receptor beta chain was documented in a study of shared clonotypes between healthy human individuals (dated by TCRdb to 2018 to 2021). About the study as a whole: A couple of women and three men aged 18 to 49 years were included in the cohort. For each donor, CD4 naive and CD4 memory were each run on three plates, CD8 naive on two plates, and CD8 memory on one plate. Blood TCR repertoires of a handful of healthy adults were deeply sequenced to estimate repertoire size and the extent of clonotype sharing between individuals. To increase sequencing depth and limit assay-specific biases, different laboratories used diverse techniques to prepare libraries and sequence TCR repertoires. Each donor's leukapheresis produced roughly between roughly 0.85 and 9 billion PBMCs.

CDR1 and CDR2 (MNHEY, SVGAGI) derive from the germline V gene. V was cut back by 6 bases and J by 2 bases, leaving a gap of 14 bases between them. Reading from cysteine to phenylalanine, the CDR3 counts 15 amino acids. Only the CDR3 region is kept as DNA, spanning 45 bases read in frame from base 1. On the study overall, not on this receptor specifically: Incomplete sequencing was indicated by rarefaction of sorted-subset datasets, despite the large sequencing depth. Sharing across a handful of donors was observed for around 5% of naive CD4, less than 4% of naive CD8, over 2% of memory CD4, and around 0.44% of memory CD8 clonotypes. The genetic and exposure-history diversity represented was limited by the small number of donors. Pairwise subsampling led to the expectation that sequencing depth would affect the degree of clonotype sharing among donors. Higher generation probabilities were observed for clonotypes shared by all four sorted-subset donors than for non-shared clonotypes. Naive subsets generally had larger estimated clonotype richness than memory subsets did. Sampling was restricted to blood, and TCR repertoires in tissue are likely to differ from TCR repertoires in blood.

With regard to this clone: What antigen it recognizes has not been identified. Within one base of it there is no much larger clone, and no base qualities were kept.

Healthy HIV-negative adults with no recently reported acute infections or vaccinations were included as donors. Only Caucasian adults living in Nashville, Tennessee, USA were represented among the donors. Magnetic negative selection was used to enrich CD4+ T cells, after which naive cells were positively selected on CD45RA and the negative fraction became the memory subset. Blood was obtained by leukapheresis, after which PBMCs were separated by Ficoll-Histopaque density gradient centrifugation and cryopreserved in liquid nitrogen vapor phase. Analytical flow cytometry was used to check the purity and quantity of each magnetically sorted T cell population. Each sorted fraction had its genomic DNA isolated and then quantified by UV absorbance on a Nanodrop 2000c. TCR CDR3 regions were amplified from genomic DNA by multiplex PCR using the deep immunoSEQ assay. Genomic DNA extracted from each cell subset was distributed evenly over all wells of several immunoSEQ 96-well plates, and each plate served as one replicate. For sorted subsets, approximately 0.2 ug of genomic DNA, equivalent to tens of thousands of T cell genomes, went into each replicate PCR. Purified libraries were measured with a Qubit 3.0 fluorometer, size-checked on a Bioanalyzer 2100, and measured again with the KAPA Library Quantification kit. Each immunoSEQ 96-well plate was sequenced on its own single-read 150-cycle Illumina NextSeq 550 flow cell. Per the original workflow: The immunoSEQ output contained only junctional sequences without quality scores, so filtering could not match that applied to full-length reads. Sequences were annotated with PyIR, a Python wrapper for IgBLAST v1.9, and V/J genes and CDR3 were assigned using IMGT germline references. Any read was removed if the V/J assignment was weak (E-value above 1e-6), the CDR3 was missing, or the read contained stop codons, out-of-frame junctions, or ambiguous translated residues. V3J clonotypes were defined as sequences sharing an identical inferred V gene, J gene, and CDR3 amino acid sequence. To compute the percentage overlap between repertoires, the number of shared unique clonotypes was divided by the size of the smaller repertoire. Repertoire richness was assessed with RTK rarefaction, the Chao1 estimator, and Recon v2.1 estimates of unobserved clonotypes. For all TCRbeta clonotypes obtained by the gDNA method from several donors, generation probabilities were computed with OLGA. TCRdb obtained this table from immuneACCESS and retained in-frame rearrangements with V and J assigned. These tables miss some clones; where compared with another copy, unresolved V genes account for less than half of the shortfall, and the remainder is unexplained. That table furnishes V, J and clone size, whereas the DNA furnished D and trimming. The sample includes roughly 2.4 million clones, with around 95% observed a single time. Over 0.1% of the sample is held by the ten biggest clonotypes.

Sequenced material: naive CD4+ T cells sorted from blood. The cell subset or site label corresponds to: CD45RA+ positively selected. The sequence was collected from a man younger than 35 in good health. The chain joins TRBV6-5 to TRBJ1-5; no D gene can be assigned with confidence. The DNA reads as follows: TGTGCCAGCAGGGCAGGCTCAGTAGGCAATCAGCCCCAGCATTTT. The resulting protein is CASRAGSVGNQPQHF.